This T cell receptor (beta chain) derives from a study of tumor-infiltrating lymphocytes in primary liver carcinoma. As for the study in general: The tumors ranged from about 4 to 10 cm across and fell within stage T1-T3 N0M0.

Study-level findings and limits: Blood's top-250-clone fraction was significantly lower than that of tumors (p = 0.039).

Germline DNA was extracted too, while blood RNA derived from unsorted whole blood. Chronic HBV infection, untreated so far, was present in the patients. About 4 milliliters of peripheral blood were drawn preoperatively. cDNA specific to TCR beta was made from 450 to 500 ng of total RNA, with a constant-region primer employed for priming. Slightly modified ARM-PCR with three nested multiplex PCR rounds yielded TCR beta libraries. Use of TRBV1-TRBV30 forward primers with a C-beta reverse primer characterized the first two PCR rounds, which lasted 10 cycles each. TCRdb passed the multiplex PCR reads through MiXCR, listing each CDR3 protein once. The repertoire holds fewer than 400,000 distinct CDR3 sequences, almost 60% seen once, with about a sixth in the top ten. From germline, CDR1 is LGHNA and CDR2 YNFKEQ. The CDR3 has 13 amino acids. As regards this clonotype: As yet, its antigen is unknown. The junction shows a germline mismatch at one end, possibly a read error.

V and J are TRBV4-2 and TRBJ2-3; D unclear. The sequenced sample was peripheral blood. This TCR was sampled from a woman aged 25-40 years with primary liver carcinoma and hepatitis B virus infection. The CDR3 sequence: CASSQERPRTQYF. CDR3 nucleotides: TGTGCCAGCAGCCAAGAGCGACCGCGTACGCAGTATTTC.